What follows are 22 T cell receptor beta chains derived from one specimen sequenced in a study of T-cell memory formation after mild COVID-19. From the 5' RACE reads, TCRdb called clonotypes with MiXCR, one entry per CDR3 protein. The data hold 100,000 to 150,000 distinct CDR3 sequences, with over 15% observed a single time. The sequenced sample was PBMCs or a T cell subset sorted from them (not recorded which). Receptors were obtained from a young man who had mild COVID-19 (a few samples of this study predate the infection). Cell type and time point are not known.

The genes are TRBV4-1 and TRBJ2-7; 8 bases fit TRBD1. V dropped 2 bases and J dropped 5; count of bases not matched to a gene: 8. CDR1 is MGHRA and CDR2 is YSYEKL in the germline V gene. This CDR3 comprises 15 residues. The CDR3 bases are TGCGCCAGCAGCCAACAGGGGGCCCCGGGGGACGAGCAGTACGTC. It encodes CASSQQGAPGDEQYV.

The rearrangement uses TRBV4-1 and TRBJ2-5; D is ambiguous. Germline CDR1 and CDR2: MGHRA and YSYEKL. There are 14 residues in the CDR3. The V end was cut by 4 bases, the J end by 5 bases, with 14 bases between. The CDR3 is CASSLPLQSETQYF. Here the CDR3 DNA reads TGCGCCAGCAGCCTCCCCCTCCAGTCGGAGACCCAGTACTTC.

The chain is built from TRBV6-6 and TRBJ2-7; TRBD1 might be the D (5 bases). CDR3 length: 13 residues. CDR1 is MNHNY and CDR2 is SVGAGI in the germline V gene (reference sequence). V shed 2 bases and J shed 4 bases, with 9 bases lying between them. CDR3 DNA: TGTGCCAGCAGTTACCCGCAGGGTTACGAGCAGTACTTC. It is translated as CASSYPQGYEQYF.

In DNA form, the CDR3 reads TGCGCCAGCAGCCCCCTTGGACTAGCGGGGGGGCCGAATGAGCAGTTCTTC. It yields the protein CASSPLGLAGGPNEQFF. The chain has TRBV10-1 and TRBJ2-1; 15 positions agree with TRBD2. The CDR3 is 17 residues long. After removal of 6 bases from V and 7 bases from J, the junction contained 10 bases not matched to a gene. Germline V gene lookup returns CDR1 WNHNN and CDR2 SYGVQD (reference sequence).

This rearrangement joins TRBV12-5 to TRBJ2-2; D is unresolved. V lost 3 bases and J lost 1, with 6 bases in between. From germline, CDR1 is LGHNT and CDR2 FRNRAP. CDR3 size: 14 residues. As DNA, the CDR3 is TGTGCTAGTGGTTTAGCAGGGAACACCGGGGAGCTGTTTTTT. Translated: CASGLAGNTGELFF.

The chain carries TRBV9 and TRBJ2-3; no clear D. Between the trimmed V and J ends, which lost 0 bases and 7 bases, there was a span of 9 bases. In germline, CDR1 is SGDLS, CDR2 YYNGEE. The CDR3 extends over 13 amino acids. CDR3 sequence reads: CASSVEAANTQYF. CDR3 sequence (DNA): TGTGCCAGCAGCGTAGAGGCAGCCAATACGCAGTATTTT.

This clonotype was picked up many times. V gene TRBV5-1 combines with J gene TRBJ2-3, with 7 bases aligning to TRBD1. J gave up 6 bases and V 5 bases, and 0 bases lay outside the gene matches. The length of the CDR3 is 11 residues. Germline CDR1 SGHRS, CDR2 YFSETQ. The CDR3 protein is CASRQGDTQYF. In DNA, the CDR3 is TGCGCCAGCAGACAGGGGGATACGCAGTATTTT.

The V gene is TRBV30, the J gene TRBJ2-7; 10 bases map to TRBD2. Germline values: CDR1 GTSNPN, CDR2 SVGIG (reference sequence). V was pared by 0 bases and J by 7 bases, with 6 bases of the junction left unmatched. The CDR3 runs 14 residues. DNA for the CDR3: TGTGCCTGGAGTGTAGCGGGGGGGCCTGGGGAGCAGTACTTC. This gives the protein CAWSVAGGPGEQYF.

The J gene is TRBJ1-4, the V gene TRBV7-9, with D perhaps TRBD1 (6 bases). The CDR3 has 15 residues. CDR1 and CDR2 (germline): SEHNR, FQNEAQ (reference sequence). V was pared by 4 bases and J by 8 bases, with 17 bases between. The CDR3 bases are TGTGCCAGCAGCTCTTCGGCAGGGGTAGAAGAAAAACTGTTTTTT. It specifies CASSSSAGVEEKLFF.

This chain connects TRBV7-9 to TRBJ1-1; a weak D match, TRBD1 (5 bases). Trimming removed 3 bases at V and 5 bases at J, with 10 bases between. The CDR3 spans 13 residues. The V gene's germline CDR1 is SEHNR and CDR2 FQNEAQ (reference sequence). The CDR3 sequence is CASSFLGETEAFF. The DNA for the CDR3 is TGTGCCAGCAGCTTTTTAGGGGAAACTGAAGCTTTCTTT.

This clonotype was seen a few times. The chain has TRBV27 and TRBJ1-1; D may be TRBD1 (5 bases). Trimming pared 2 bases from V and 2 bases from J, leaving 12 bases between. This CDR3 region has 15 residues. From germline, CDR1 is MNHEY and CDR2 SMNVEV (reference sequence). The CDR3 DNA sequence: TGTGCCAGCAGTTTAAGGGGCCGGGGAAACACTGAAGCTTTCTTT. This gives the protein CASSLRGRGNTEAFF.

The chain joins TRBV20-1 to TRBJ1-6; 10 nucleotides align to TRBD1. This CDR3 has 15 amino acids. The V and J ends lost 5 bases and 7 bases, in that order; junction bases with no gene match: 8. Germline lookup yields CDR1 DFQATT and CDR2 SNEGSKA (reference sequence). DNA for the CDR3: TGCAGTGCTGAGATTTCGGGACAGGGGAATTCACCCCTCCACTTT. Translation gives CSAEISGQGNSPLHF.

The chain links TRBV6-5 to TRBJ1-3; D gene unclear. CDR1 and CDR2 (germline): MNHEY, SVGAGI. With 0 bases removed from V and 2 bases from J, the gap between germline ends came to 14 bases. The CDR3 consists of 17 residues. The CDR3 DNA reads TGTGCCAGCAGTTACTCGTTTGCCGGTACGACTGGAAACACCATATATTTT. Amino acids: CASSYSFAGTTGNTIYF.

This chain joins TRBV30 and TRBJ1-3; D gene unclear. The CDR3 spans 12 residues. V dropped 0 bases and J dropped 7 bases, with 7 bases sitting between them. In germline, CDR1 is GTSNPN, CDR2 SVGIG (reference sequence). The CDR3 loop is CAWSVTDNTIYF. CDR3 in DNA: TGTGCCTGGAGTGTAACCGACAACACCATATATTTT.

This clonotype was recorded a few times. The V call is TRBV7-2, the J call TRBJ2-2, with D unclear. Trimming removed 5 bases from V and 6 bases from J, with 7 bases in between. CDR1 is SGHTA, CDR2 FQGNSA, per germline. This CDR3 contains 12 residues. The CDR3, as DNA: TGTGCCAGCAGCATACTCTCCGGGGAGCTGTTTTTT. This sequence encodes CASSILSGELFF.

This chain joins TRBV14 and TRBJ2-3; D may be TRBD2 (6 bases). The V end was cut by 0 bases, the J end by 3 bases, with 13 bases between. The V gene's germline CDR1 is SGHDN and CDR2 FVKESK. The CDR3 consists of 16 residues. The CDR3 spells CASSQERRGGTDTQYF. Written as DNA, the CDR3 is TGTGCCAGCAGCCAAGAGAGGAGGGGTGGAACAGATACGCAGTATTTT.

The rearrangement joins TRBV20-1 to TRBJ1-1; D gene ambiguous. Germline CDR1 reads DFQATT; CDR2 reads SNEGSKA (reference sequence). V shed 3 bases and J shed 0 bases, with 11 bases lying between them. The CDR3 length is 14 residues. CDR3 in DNA: TGCAGTGCTAGTCGCGGCAGGCTGAACACTGAAGCTTTCTTT. Amino acid sequence: CSASRGRLNTEAFF.

The V gene is TRBV3-1, the J gene TRBJ2-4, with D possibly TRBD1 on 6 matching bases. Trimming took off 1 base at V and 1 base at J, with 8 bases between the two ends. Germline V gene sequence: CDR1 LGHDT, CDR2 YNNKEL (reference sequence). The CDR3 is 15 amino acids. CDR3 region: CASSQVQGAKNIQYF. CDR3 sequence (DNA): TGTGCCAGCAGCCAAGTTCAGGGGGCCAAAAACATTCAGTACTTC. Together with reference TRBV3-1 and TRBJ2-4, the CDR3 gives the full variable domain: DTAVSQTPKYLVTQMGNDKSIKCEQNLGHDTMYWYKQDSKKFLKIMFSYNNKELIINETVPNRFSPKSPDKAHLNLHINSLELGDSAVYFCASSQVQGAKNIQYFGAGTRLSVL.

The V gene is TRBV24-1, the J gene TRBJ2-5, with no clear D. The CDR3 has 12 amino acids. Trimming left V 4 bases short and J 5 bases short, with 7 bases between. Per the germline V gene, CDR1 is KGHDR and CDR2 is SFDVKD. The CDR3 region is CATSDPGETQYF. CDR3 coding DNA: TGTGCCACCAGTGACCCCGGCGAGACCCAGTACTTC.

In DNA form, the CDR3 reads TGTGCCAGCAGCTTGTTAGCAGCGGGTCAAGAGACCCAGTACTTC. Translated: CASSLLAAGQETQYF. The chain uses TRBV5-6 and TRBJ2-5, with a possible D match to TRBD2 (6 bases). Germline CDR1 SGHDT, CDR2 YYEEEE. The CDR3 runs to 15 residues. Trimming pared 1 base from V and 2 bases from J, leaving 12 bases between.

The sample holds a few counts of this clonotype. The chain is built from TRBV7-2 and TRBJ2-1, with a tentative D call TRBD2 (5 bases). Germline V gene sequence: CDR1 SGHTA, CDR2 FQGNSA. The CDR3 is made up of 16 amino acids. The V end lost 5 bases, the J end lost 2 bases, and 16 bases lay between the germline ends. The CDR3 DNA reads TGTGCCAGCAGCATCGAGCGGTGGACGACCTACAATGAGCAGTTCTTC. Translation: CASSIERWTTYNEQFF.

This clonotype was seen more than once but under ten times. V gene TRBV4-3 combines with J gene TRBJ2-2; D might be TRBD1 (5 bases). This CDR3 contains 20 residues. The V gene lost 2 bases and the J gene lost 1 base, with 23 bases spanning the gap. In germline, CDR1 is LGHNA, CDR2 YSLEER. For the CDR3, the DNA is TGCGCCAGCAGCCAAAAAGGAAATGTCGTAGGGGTCCGGAACACCGGGGAGCTGTTTTTT. Protein sequence: CASSQKGNVVGVRNTGELFF.